The T cell receptor beta chain under discussion was sequenced for a study of blood T cells in healthy people across ages. Notes on the study in general: Samples with more naive T cells showed higher observed beta diversity.

Regarding this clonotype: Its target is unknown.

A second about 7 to 11 cycle PCR used barcoded and J-beta primers. Tagging of each cDNA molecule was performed by a template-switch adaptor with 12 random nucleotides. TCRdb fed the 5' RACE reads into MiXCR, producing one record per CDR3 protein. In the table there are about 1,500,000 distinct CDR3 sequences, about 43% of which are singletons. The sample comprised blood. This TCR was sampled from a woman in her late teens or twenties in good health.

CDR3: CATSRAQAAPPNNSPLHF. The DNA of the CDR3 is TGTGCCACCAGCAGAGCCCAGGCAGCGCCGCCGAATAATTCACCCCTCCACTTT. The chain uses TRBV15 and TRBJ1-6, with no clear D. From germline, CDR1 is LNHNV and CDR2 YYDKDF (reference sequence). Deletions cut 1 base from V and 5 bases from J, with 18 bases between. The CDR3 is made up of 18 amino acids.